These 22 T cell receptor beta chains were sequenced from one sample in a study of cytomegalovirus exposure and HLA in healthy donors. With 60 Vbeta and 13 Jbeta primers, the PCR was carried out. Assay used: immunoSEQ multiplex PCR; TCRdb lists only in-frame clones, some missing. The table records approximately 70,000 clones, approximately 81% of them present only once. Sequenced sample: PBMCs. All receptors come from a young woman in good health and CMV-seropositive.

The chain joins TRBV30 to TRBJ1-2, with 9 bases matching TRBD1. V gave up 0 bases and J gave up 7 bases; unmatched junction bases: 6. CDR3 length: 14 residues. Germline V CDR1 and CDR2: GTSNPN, SVGIG (reference sequence). The CDR3 loop reads CAWSVLTGGIGYTF. As DNA, the CDR3 is TGTGCCTGGAGTGTCCTCACAGGGGGCATTGGCTACACCTTC.

The chain is built from TRBV4-3 and TRBJ1-3; perhaps TRBD1 as D (5 bases). CDR1 is LGHNA, CDR2 YSLEER, per germline. The CDR3 is 14 residues long. V was trimmed by 4 bases and J by 4 bases, leaving 11 bases between them. CDR3 coding DNA: TGCGCCAGCAGCCCCGGCAGGGCAGGAAACACCATATATTTT. This sequence encodes CASSPGRAGNTIYF.

The chain uses TRBV4-1 and TRBJ2-3; 8 bases match TRBD2. Trimming removed 0 bases from V and 7 bases from J; junction bases left unmatched: 12. The CDR3 sequence is 17 residues long. Germline lookup yields CDR1 MGHRA and CDR2 YSYEKL. CDR3 DNA: TGCGCCAGCAGCCAAGATCCCTCGAGCGGGGGCAGAAATACGCAGTATTTT. Its protein product is CASSQDPSSGGRNTQYF.

The V call is TRBV28, the J call TRBJ2-5, with D unresolved. V was shortened by 5 bases and J by 6 bases, with 7 bases between the two germline ends. CDR3 length equals 11 residues. CDR1 MDHEN and CDR2 SYDVKM come from the germline V gene. The CDR3 bases are TGTGCCAGCAGTCAAGAGAAGACCCAGTACTTC. It yields the protein CASSQEKTQYF.

This clone is a singleton in its sample. This rearrangement joins TRBV9 to TRBJ1-1, with D perhaps matching TRBD1 (6 bases). Germline V CDR1 and CDR2: SGDLS, YYNGEE. V gave up 0 bases and J gave up 3 bases, with 12 bases separating them. The CDR3 spans 15 residues. For the CDR3, the DNA is TGTGCCAGCAGCGTAGGTCGGGGGGCGGACACTGAAGCTTTCTTT. As protein: CASSVGRGADTEAFF.

V usage is TRBV18 and J usage is TRBJ2-7; perhaps TRBD1 as D (5 bases). Trimming left V 3 bases short and J 7 bases short, with 10 bases between. Germline CDR1 KGHSH, CDR2 LQKENI. The CDR3 runs to 12 residues. This CDR3 is CASSPTVGEQYF. As DNA, the CDR3 is TGTGCCAGCTCACCGACAGTGGGGGAGCAGTACTTC.

Written as DNA, the CDR3 is TGTGCCAGCAGTTATTTAGTGGGAGGGAGCTACAATGAGCAGTTCTTC. Translating gives CASSYLVGGSYNEQFF. This chain joins TRBV6-5 and TRBJ2-1; 7 bases agree with TRBD2. Germline CDR1 reads MNHEY; CDR2 reads SVGAGI. With V trimmed by 3 bases and J by 3 bases, 8 bases remained unmatched. The CDR3 sequence is 16 residues long.

The chain employs TRBV11-2 and TRBJ2-7; D is possibly TRBD2 (5 bases). Germline values: CDR1 SGHAT, CDR2 FQNNGV. Trimming left V 8 bases short and J 3 bases short, with 20 bases between. The CDR3 has 15 amino acids. CDR3: CASLGRLPGGYEQYF. The CDR3 nucleotides read TGTGCCAGCCTCGGCCGGCTACCTGGAGGCTACGAGCAGTACTTC. Filled out from reference TRBV11-2 and TRBJ2-7, the complete variable domain reads EAGVAQSPRYKIIEKRQSVAFWCNPISGHATLYWYQQILGQGPKLLIQFQNNGVVDDSQLPKDRFSAERLKGVDSTLKIQPAKLEDSAVYLCASLGRLPGGYEQYFGPGTRLTVT.

The CDR3 DNA reads as TGCGCCAGCAGCCAAGCCTTGGGGCGAGACACAGATACGCAGTATTTT. This sequence encodes CASSQALGRDTDTQYF. The rearrangement links TRBV4-1 to TRBJ2-3; tentative D call: TRBD1 (5 bases). This CDR3 spans 16 amino acids. V shed 1 base and J shed 2 bases, with 13 bases lying between them. Looked up from germline, CDR1 is MGHRA and CDR2 is YSYEKL.

The rearrangement links TRBV7-3 to TRBJ2-2; D not certain. The CDR3 consists of 14 residues. V gave up 1 base and J gave up 4 bases, with 7 bases separating them. Germline-derived CDR1 and CDR2 are SGHTA and FQGTGA. The CDR3 spells CASSLKHGTGELFF. In nucleotides, the CDR3 is TGTGCCAGCAGCTTAAAGCACGGCACCGGGGAGCTGTTTTTT. The full variable domain, its missing parts supplied by reference TRBV7-3 and TRBJ2-2, is GAGVSQTPSNKVTEKGKYVELRCDPISGHTALYWYRQSLGQGPEFLIYFQGTGAADDSGLPNDRFFAVRPEGSVSTLKIQRTERGDSAVYLCASSLKHGTGELFFGEGSRLTVL.

The chain combines TRBV11-2 with TRBJ1-3; D not certain. This CDR3 is built from 14 residues. Germline V gene sequence: CDR1 SGHAT, CDR2 FQNNGV. V was shortened by 2 bases and J by 0 bases, with 5 bases between the two germline ends. As DNA, the CDR3 is TGTGCCAGCAGCTTAATCTACTCTGGAAACACCATATATTTT. It encodes CASSLIYSGNTIYF. The full variable domain, in which reference TRBV11-2 and TRBJ1-3 provide the parts outside the CDR3, is EAGVAQSPRYKIIEKRQSVAFWCNPISGHATLYWYQQILGQGPKLLIQFQNNGVVDDSQLPKDRFSAERLKGVDSTLKIQPAKLEDSAVYLCASSLIYSGNTIYFGEGSWLTVV.

This clone was detected a few times. Here the CDR3 DNA reads TGTGCCAGCGGCCGACAGGTTAACTATGGCTACACCTTC. This translates into CASGRQVNYGYTF. The chain joins TRBV2 to TRBJ1-2; the D gene is possibly TRBD1 (6 bases). Germline V lookup: CDR1 SNHLY, CDR2 FYNNEI. CDR3 length: 13 residues. V lost 8 bases, J lost 1 base, and 11 bases lay in between.

V usage is TRBV7-8 and J usage is TRBJ2-2; 7 bases agree with TRBD1. Germline V CDR1 and CDR2: SGHVS, FQNEAQ. V shed 3 bases, J shed 2 bases, and the junction held 6 bases outside the gene matches. The CDR3 spans 16 residues. CDR3 in DNA: TGTGCCAGCAGCTTTAGTAGGACAGGCAACACCGGGGAGCTGTTTTTT. Residues: CASSFSRTGNTGELFF.

This clone was found a few times. The chain uses TRBV25-1 and TRBJ1-1; TRBD1 agrees at 7 bases. Germline lookup yields CDR1 MGHDK and CDR2 SYGVNS. The CDR3 totals 12 residues. CDR3 amino acids: CDYTGVNTEAFF. The CDR3 nucleotides are TGTGACTATACAGGGGTGAACACTGAAGCTTTCTTT.

The rearrangement uses TRBV11-2 and TRBJ1-1, with D uncertain. Trimming left V 5 bases short and J 10 bases short, with 17 bases between. This CDR3 comprises 13 residues. From germline, CDR1 is SGHAT and CDR2 FQNNGV. DNA of the CDR3: TGTGCCAGCAGCCGGCTGACTACGCATCTAGCTTTCTTT. The encoded protein is CASSRLTTHLAFF.

The chain joins TRBV7-2 to TRBJ1-1; D is undetermined. The CDR3 is 12 amino acids. Germline CDR1 is SGHTA and CDR2 is FQGNSA. Between the trimmed V and J ends, which lost 10 bases and 1 base, there was a span of 10 bases. Here the CDR3 reads CATARSNTEAFF. The CDR3 coding sequence is TGTGCCACCGCACGGTCGAACACTGAAGCTTTCTTT.

This chain joins TRBV5-1 and TRBJ1-1, with a tentative D call TRBD1 (6 bases). Trimming cost V 8 bases and J 2 bases, with 10 bases left between them. Germline V gene data show CDR1 as SGHRS and CDR2 as YFSETQ. CDR3 length equals 12 residues. In DNA form, the CDR3 reads TGCGCCAGTCGGGACATTAACACTGAAGCTTTCTTT. Residues: CASRDINTEAFF.

This clone was detected a few times. The rearrangement joins TRBV18 to TRBJ2-2; no reliable D call. This CDR3 spans 15 amino acids. Germline V gives CDR1 KGHSH, CDR2 LQKENI. The ends were cut back, 3 bases at V and 1 base at J, with 9 bases in the middle. CDR3 protein: CASSPIRLNTGELFF. The CDR3 DNA follows: TGTGCCAGCTCACCTATCAGGCTGAACACCGGGGAGCTGTTTTTT.

This chain connects TRBV15 to TRBJ1-2, with 9 bases matching TRBD1. The CDR3 is 19 amino acids. The trim removed 1 base at V and 5 bases at J, leaving 17 bases unmatched. Germline V gives CDR1 LNHNV, CDR2 YYDKDF (reference sequence). The CDR3 DNA reads TGTGCCACCAGCAGAGCGTGGACAGGGGCCGCGGAATTAGGATATGGCTACACCTTC. The encoded protein is CATSRAWTGAAELGYGYTF.

This chain uses TRBV6-1 with TRBJ2-7; TRBD2 might be the D (6 bases). This CDR3 spans 13 amino acids. The germline CDR1 and CDR2 sequences are MNHNS and SASEGT. Trimming removed 6 bases at V and 0 bases at J, with 9 bases between. The CDR3 is CASSVGLSYEQYF. DNA for the CDR3: TGTGCCAGCAGCGTGGGACTCTCCTACGAGCAGTACTTC.

The V and J genes are TRBV30 and TRBJ2-1; 13 nucleotides match TRBD2. Germline CDR1 is GTSNPN and CDR2 is SVGIG (reference sequence). V lost 2 bases, J lost 6 bases, and 16 bases stayed unmatched. CDR3 size: 19 residues. The CDR3, as DNA: TGTGCCTGGAGTTTTAACGGACTAGCGGGAGAGGTACGTGGCAATGAGCAGTTCTTC. Its protein is CAWSFNGLAGEVRGNEQFF.

V usage is TRBV6-1 and J usage is TRBJ2-7, with 8 bases matching TRBD1. The CDR3 spans 15 residues. With V trimmed by 2 bases and J by 2 bases, 5 bases remained unmatched. CDR1 and CDR2 from the germline V gene are MNHNS and SASEGT. This CDR3 is CASSEPGTGPYEQYF. DNA of the CDR3: TGTGCCAGCAGTGAACCTGGGACAGGCCCCTACGAGCAGTACTTC.